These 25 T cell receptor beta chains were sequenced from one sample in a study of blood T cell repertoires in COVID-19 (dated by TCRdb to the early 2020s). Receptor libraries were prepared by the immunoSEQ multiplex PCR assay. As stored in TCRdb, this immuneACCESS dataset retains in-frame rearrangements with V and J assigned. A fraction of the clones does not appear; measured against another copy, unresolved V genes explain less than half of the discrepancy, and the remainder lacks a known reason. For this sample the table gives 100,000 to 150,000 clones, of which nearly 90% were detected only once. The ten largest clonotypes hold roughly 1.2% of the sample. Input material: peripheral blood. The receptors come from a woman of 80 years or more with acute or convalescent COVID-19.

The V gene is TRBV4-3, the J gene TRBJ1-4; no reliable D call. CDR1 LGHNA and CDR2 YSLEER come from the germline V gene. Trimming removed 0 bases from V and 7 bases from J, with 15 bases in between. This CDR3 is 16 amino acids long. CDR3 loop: CASSQEARARGEKLFF. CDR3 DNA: TGCGCCAGCAGCCAAGAAGCCCGGGCCCGGGGTGAAAAACTGTTTTTT.

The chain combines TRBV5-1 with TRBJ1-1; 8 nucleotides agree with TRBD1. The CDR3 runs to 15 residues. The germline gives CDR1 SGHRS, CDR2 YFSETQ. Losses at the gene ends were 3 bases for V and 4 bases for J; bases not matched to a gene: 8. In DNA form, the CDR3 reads TGCGCCAGCAGCTCGCGGACAGGGAAGACCACTGAAGCTTTCTTT. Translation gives CASSSRTGKTTEAFF.

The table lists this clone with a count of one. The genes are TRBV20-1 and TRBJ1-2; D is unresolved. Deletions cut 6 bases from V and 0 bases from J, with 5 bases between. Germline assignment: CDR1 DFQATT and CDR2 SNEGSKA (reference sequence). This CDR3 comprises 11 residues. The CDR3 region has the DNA TGCAGTGCCCGGGCTAACTATGGCTACACCTTC. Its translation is CSARANYGYTF.

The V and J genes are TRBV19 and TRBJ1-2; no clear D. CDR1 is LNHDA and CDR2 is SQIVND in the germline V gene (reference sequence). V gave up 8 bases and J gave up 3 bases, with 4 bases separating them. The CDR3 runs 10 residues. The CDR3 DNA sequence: TGTGCCAGTTCCGACTATGGCTACACCTTC. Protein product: CASSDYGYTF.

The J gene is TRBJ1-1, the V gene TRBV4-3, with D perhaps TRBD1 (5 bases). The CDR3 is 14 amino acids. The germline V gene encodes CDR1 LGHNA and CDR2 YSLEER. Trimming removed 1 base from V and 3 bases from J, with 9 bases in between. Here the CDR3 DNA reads TGCGCCAGCAGCCAAGCAGGGAGGGACACTGAAGCTTTCTTT. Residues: CASSQAGRDTEAFF.

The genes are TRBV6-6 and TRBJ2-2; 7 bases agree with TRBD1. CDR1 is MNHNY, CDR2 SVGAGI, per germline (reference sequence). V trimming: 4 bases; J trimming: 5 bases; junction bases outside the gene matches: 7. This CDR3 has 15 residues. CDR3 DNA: TGTGCCAGCAGTTTACAGGGGCGGAGGACCGGGGAGCTGTTTTTT. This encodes CASSLQGRRTGELFF.

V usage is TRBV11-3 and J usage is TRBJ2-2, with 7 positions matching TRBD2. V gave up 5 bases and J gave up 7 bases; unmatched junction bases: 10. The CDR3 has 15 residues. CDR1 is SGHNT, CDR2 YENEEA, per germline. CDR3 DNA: TGTGCCAGCAGCCTTTTCGGGGGGTACGGCGGGGAGCTGTTTTTT. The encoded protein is CASSLFGGYGGELFF.

This chain's CDR3 is CASKGSYGYTF. CDR3 bases: TGTGCCAGCAAGGGGTCCTATGGCTACACCTTC. The V and J genes are TRBV6-5 and TRBJ1-2; D may be TRBD1 (5 bases). The V end was cut by 7 bases, the J end by 4 bases, with 7 bases between. The CDR3 covers 11 residues. CDR1 and CDR2 from the germline V gene are MNHEY and SVGAGI.

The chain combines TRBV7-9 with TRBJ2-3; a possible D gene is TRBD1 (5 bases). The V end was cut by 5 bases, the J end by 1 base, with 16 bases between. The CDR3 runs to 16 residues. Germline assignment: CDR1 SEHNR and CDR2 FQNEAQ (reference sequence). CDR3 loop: CASSRQNRLRTDTQYF. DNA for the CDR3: TGTGCCAGCAGCCGACAAAACAGGTTGCGCACAGATACGCAGTATTTT.

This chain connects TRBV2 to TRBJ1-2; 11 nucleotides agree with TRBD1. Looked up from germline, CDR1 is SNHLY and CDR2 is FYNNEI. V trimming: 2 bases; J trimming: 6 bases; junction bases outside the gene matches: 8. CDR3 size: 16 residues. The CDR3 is CASSEIPRTGGNGYTF. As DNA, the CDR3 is TGTGCCAGCAGTGAAATACCTCGGACAGGGGGCAATGGCTACACCTTC.

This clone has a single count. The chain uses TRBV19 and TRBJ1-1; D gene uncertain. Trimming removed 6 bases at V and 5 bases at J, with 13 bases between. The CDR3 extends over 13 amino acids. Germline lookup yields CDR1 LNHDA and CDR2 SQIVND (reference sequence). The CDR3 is CASSPVRWTEAFF. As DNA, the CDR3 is TGTGCCAGTAGCCCTGTGAGGTGGACTGAAGCTTTCTTT.

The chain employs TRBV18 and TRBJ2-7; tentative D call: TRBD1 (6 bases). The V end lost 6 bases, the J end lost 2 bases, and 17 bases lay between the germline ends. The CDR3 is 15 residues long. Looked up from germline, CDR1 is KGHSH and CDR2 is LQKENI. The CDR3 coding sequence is TGTGCCAGCTCGTCACGGGACACCGCGGCCTACGAGCAGTACTTC. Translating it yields CASSSRDTAAYEQYF.

CDR3 in DNA: TGTGCCAGCAGGCAATCAGGGGGCAGGGGCTATGGCTACACCTTC. Protein sequence: CASRQSGGRGYGYTF. V gene TRBV3-1 (or the pseudogene TRBV3-2) combines with J gene TRBJ1-2; 8 bases align to TRBD1. The CDR3 extends over 15 amino acids. Germline values: CDR1 LGHDT, CDR2 YNNKEL (reference sequence). V lost 6 bases to trimming and J lost 4 bases; unmatched junction nucleotides: 10.

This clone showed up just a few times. CDR3 DNA: TGTGCCAGCAGCGCTAGGGGACAGGGGGCGAGGAGCTCCTACGAGCAGTACTTC. Translation gives CASSARGQGARSSYEQYF. The rearrangement uses TRBV7-9 and TRBJ2-7; TRBD1 aligns across 12 bases. The germline V gene encodes CDR1 SEHNR and CDR2 FQNEAQ (reference sequence). After removal of 5 bases from V and 0 bases from J, the junction contained 11 bases not matched to a gene. The CDR3 covers 18 residues.

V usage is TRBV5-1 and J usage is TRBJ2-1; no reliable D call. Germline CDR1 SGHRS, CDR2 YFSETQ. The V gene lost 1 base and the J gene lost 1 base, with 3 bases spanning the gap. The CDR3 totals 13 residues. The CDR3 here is CASSLQSYNEQFF. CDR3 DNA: TGCGCCAGCAGCTTGCAGTCCTACAATGAGCAGTTCTTC.

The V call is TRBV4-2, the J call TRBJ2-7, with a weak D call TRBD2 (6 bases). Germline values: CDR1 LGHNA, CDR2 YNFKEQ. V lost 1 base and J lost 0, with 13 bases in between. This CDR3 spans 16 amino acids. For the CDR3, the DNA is TGTGCCAGCAGCCAAGGAAGGGAGGACGTCTCCTACGAGCAGTACTTC. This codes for CASSQGREDVSYEQYF.

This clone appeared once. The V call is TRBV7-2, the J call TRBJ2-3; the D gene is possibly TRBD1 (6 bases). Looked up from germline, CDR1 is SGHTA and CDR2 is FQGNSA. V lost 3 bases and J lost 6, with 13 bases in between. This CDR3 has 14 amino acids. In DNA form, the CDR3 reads TGTGCCAGCAGCTTGGCAGGGGCGTTCGATACGCAGTATTTT. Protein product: CASSLAGAFDTQYF. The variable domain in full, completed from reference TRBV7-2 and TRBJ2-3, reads GAGVSQSPSNKVTEKGKDVELRCDPISGHTALYWYRQSLGQGLEFLIYFQGNSAPDKSGLPSDRFSAERTGGSVSTLTIQRTQQEDSAVYLCASSLAGAFDTQYFGPGTRLTVL.

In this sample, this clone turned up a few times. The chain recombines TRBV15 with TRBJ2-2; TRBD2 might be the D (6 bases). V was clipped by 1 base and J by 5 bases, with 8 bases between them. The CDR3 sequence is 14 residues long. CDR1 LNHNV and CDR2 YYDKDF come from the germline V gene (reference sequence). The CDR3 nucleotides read TGTGCCACCAGCAGAGTGGGGGGAACCGGGGAGCTGTTTTTT. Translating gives CATSRVGGTGELFF.

Written as DNA, the CDR3 is TGTGCCAGCAGCTTAGCGGGGGACTTTCGCCTCTGGGATACGCAGTATTTT. This codes for CASSLAGDFRLWDTQYF. J is TRBJ2-3 and V is TRBV7-8, with D possibly being TRBD2 (6 bases). Germline CDR1 SGHVS, CDR2 FQNEAQ. The CDR3 spans 17 residues. The V and J ends lost 0 bases and 6 bases respectively, with 19 bases between them. The full variable domain, completed using reference TRBV7-8 and TRBJ2-3, is GAGVSQSPRYKVAKRGQDVALRCDPISGHVSLFWYQQALGQGPEFLTYFQNEAQLDKSGLPSDRFFAERPEGSVSTLKIQRTQQEDSAVYLCASSLAGDFRLWDTQYFGPGTRLTVL.

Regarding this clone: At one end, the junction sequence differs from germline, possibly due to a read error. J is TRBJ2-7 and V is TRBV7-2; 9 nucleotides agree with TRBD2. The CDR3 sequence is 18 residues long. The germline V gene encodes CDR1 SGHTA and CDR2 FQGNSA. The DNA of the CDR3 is TGTGCCAGCAGCTCCGCCGCCCTACTACTAAGCGGGGGGCCTCTTTTGAACTTC. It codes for CASSSAALLLSGGPLLNF.

The CDR3 DNA reads TGTGCCAGCTCACCAGTCGGGGGGGCCGCCGGGGAGCTGTTTTTT. This translates into CASSPVGGAAGELFF. This rearrangement joins TRBV18 to TRBJ2-2; 8 positions match TRBD2. The CDR3 runs to 15 residues. The junction had 5 bases not matched to a gene; V was cut back by 2 bases and J by 6 bases. In germline, CDR1 is KGHSH, CDR2 LQKENI. Variable domain in full (rest from reference TRBV18 and TRBJ2-2): NAGVMQNPRHLVRRRGQEARLRCSPMKGHSHVYWYRQLPEEGLKFMVYLQKENIIDESGMPKERFSAEFPKEGPSILRIQQVVRGDSAAYFCASSPVGGAAGELFFGEGSRLTVL.

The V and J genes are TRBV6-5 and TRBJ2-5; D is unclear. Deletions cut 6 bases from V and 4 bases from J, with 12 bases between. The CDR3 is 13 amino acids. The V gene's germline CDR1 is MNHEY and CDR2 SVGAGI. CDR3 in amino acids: CASSGSRGETQYF. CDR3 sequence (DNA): TGTGCCAGCAGCGGTTCTAGAGGAGAGACCCAGTACTTC.

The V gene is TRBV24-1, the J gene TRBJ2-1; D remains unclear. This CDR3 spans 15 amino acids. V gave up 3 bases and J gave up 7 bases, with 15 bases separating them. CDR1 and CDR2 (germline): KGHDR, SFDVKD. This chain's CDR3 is CATSDLARTSNEQFF. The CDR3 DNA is TGTGCCACCAGTGATCTGGCCAGAACCTCTAATGAGCAGTTCTTC.

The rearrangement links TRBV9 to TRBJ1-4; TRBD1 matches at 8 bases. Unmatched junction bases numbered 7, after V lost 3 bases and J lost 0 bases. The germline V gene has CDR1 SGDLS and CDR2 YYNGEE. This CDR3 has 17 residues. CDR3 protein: CASSGGQGGATNEKLFF. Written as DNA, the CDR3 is TGTGCCAGCAGCGGCGGACAGGGAGGGGCAACTAATGAAAAACTGTTTTTT.

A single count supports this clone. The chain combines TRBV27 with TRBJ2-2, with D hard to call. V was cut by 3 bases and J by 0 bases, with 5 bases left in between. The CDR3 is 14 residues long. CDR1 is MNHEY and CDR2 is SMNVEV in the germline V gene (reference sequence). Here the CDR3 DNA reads TGTGCCAGCAGTTTTCGGTCGAACACCGGGGAGCTGTTTTTT. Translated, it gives CASSFRSNTGELFF.